Sequencing of this TCR beta chain was carried out in a study of blood T cell repertoires in COVID-19. At the level of the study: Specimens from acute and convalescent COVID-19 originated in the United States, Italy and Spain. Nucleic acid was either cDNA or gDNA, and it came from T cells, B-cell-depleted T cells, or PBMCs.

In the authors' workflow: Estimated nucleated cell counts came from reference gene primer amplification. Sequencing was performed with immunoSEQ multiplex PCR; in TCRdb, only in-frame clones are kept and a portion is missing. V, J and clone size were drawn from that table, and D and trimming were deduced from the DNA. The repertoire consists of about 280,000 clones, with roughly 85% occurring once and the leading ten covering approximately 5.1%. Germline loops: CDR1 LNHNV, CDR2 YYDKDF (reference sequence). Deletions cut 3 bases from V and 0 bases from J, with 8 bases between. The CDR3 is made up of 14 amino acids.

This sequence joins TRBV15 and TRBJ1-1; no clear D gene. The origin of this receptor is a man aged 45-60 years with active or convalescent COVID-19. The sequencing sample was made of peripheral blood. The CDR3 region is CATSRTTMNTEAFF. The CDR3 region has the DNA TGTGCCACCAGCAGGACAACCATGAACACTGAAGCTTTCTTT.